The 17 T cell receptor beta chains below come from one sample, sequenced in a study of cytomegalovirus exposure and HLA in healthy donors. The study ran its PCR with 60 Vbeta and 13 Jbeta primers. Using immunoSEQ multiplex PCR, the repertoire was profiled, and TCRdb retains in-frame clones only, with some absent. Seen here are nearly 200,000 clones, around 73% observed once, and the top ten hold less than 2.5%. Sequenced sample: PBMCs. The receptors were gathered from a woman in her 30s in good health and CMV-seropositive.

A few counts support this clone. CDR3 residues: CASSYRAREGNTEAFF. In DNA, the CDR3 is TGTGCCAGCAGTTACCGTGCGAGGGAAGGGAACACTGAAGCTTTCTTT. V is TRBV6-5 and J is TRBJ1-1; D gene uncertain. The CDR3 covers 16 residues. V was trimmed by 2 bases and J by 1 base, leaving 14 bases between them. Germline assignment: CDR1 MNHEY and CDR2 SVGAGI.

The CDR3 is CAWSADRGDQPQHF. The CDR3 nucleotides read TGTGCCTGGAGTGCGGACAGGGGTGATCAGCCCCAGCATTTT. The V call is TRBV30, the J call TRBJ1-5, with 9 bases matching TRBD1. The CDR3 consists of 14 residues. Losses at the gene ends were 1 base for V and 5 bases for J; bases not matched to a gene: 3. Germline loops: CDR1 GTSNPN, CDR2 SVGIG (reference sequence).

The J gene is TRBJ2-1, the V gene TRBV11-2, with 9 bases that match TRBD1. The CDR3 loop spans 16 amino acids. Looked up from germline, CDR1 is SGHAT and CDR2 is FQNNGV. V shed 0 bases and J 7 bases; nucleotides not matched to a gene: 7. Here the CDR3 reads CASSLDRQGVGNEQFF. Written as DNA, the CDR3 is TGTGCCAGCAGCTTAGATCGACAGGGGGTGGGGAATGAGCAGTTCTTC.

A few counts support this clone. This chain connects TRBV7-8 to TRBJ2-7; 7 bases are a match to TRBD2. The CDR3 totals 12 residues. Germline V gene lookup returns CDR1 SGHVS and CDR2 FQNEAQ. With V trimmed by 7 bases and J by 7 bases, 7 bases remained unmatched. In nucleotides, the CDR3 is TGTGCCAGCACTTCCGGGGAGGGAGAGCAGTACTTC. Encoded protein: CASTSGEGEQYF.

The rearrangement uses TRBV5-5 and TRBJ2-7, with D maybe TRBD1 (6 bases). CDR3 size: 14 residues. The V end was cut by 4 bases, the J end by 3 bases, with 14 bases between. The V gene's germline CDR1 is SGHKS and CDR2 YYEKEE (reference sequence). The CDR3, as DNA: TGTGCCAGCAGCGCGAGGGGGTATCTCTACGAGCAGTACTTC. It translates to CASSARGYLYEQYF.

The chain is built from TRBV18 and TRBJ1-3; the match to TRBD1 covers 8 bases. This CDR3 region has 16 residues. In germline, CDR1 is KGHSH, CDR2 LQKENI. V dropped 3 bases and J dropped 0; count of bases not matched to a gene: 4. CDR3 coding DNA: TGTGCCAGCTCACCCAGACAGGGGATCTCTGGAAACACCATATATTTT. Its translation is CASSPRQGISGNTIYF.

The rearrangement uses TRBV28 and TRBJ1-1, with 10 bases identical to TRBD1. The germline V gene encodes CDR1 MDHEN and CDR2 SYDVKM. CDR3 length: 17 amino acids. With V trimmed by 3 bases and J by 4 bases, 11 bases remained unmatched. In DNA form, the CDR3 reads TGTGCCAGCAGTTTGTATAGTGACAGGGGGCTATCCACTGAAGCTTTCTTT. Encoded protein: CASSLYSDRGLSTEAFF.

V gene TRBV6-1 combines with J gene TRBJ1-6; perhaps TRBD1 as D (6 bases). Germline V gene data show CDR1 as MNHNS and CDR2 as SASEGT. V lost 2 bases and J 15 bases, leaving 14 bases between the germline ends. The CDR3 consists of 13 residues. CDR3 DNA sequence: TGTGCCAGCAGTGAAAGAGAGGGGACACGCCTCCACTTT. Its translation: CASSEREGTRLHF.

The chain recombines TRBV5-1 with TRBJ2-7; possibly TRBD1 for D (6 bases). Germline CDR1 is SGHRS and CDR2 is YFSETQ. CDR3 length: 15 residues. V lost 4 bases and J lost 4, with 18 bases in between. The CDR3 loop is CASSLDPDSHYEQYF. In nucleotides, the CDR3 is TGCGCCAGCAGCCTAGACCCGGACAGTCATTACGAGCAGTACTTC.

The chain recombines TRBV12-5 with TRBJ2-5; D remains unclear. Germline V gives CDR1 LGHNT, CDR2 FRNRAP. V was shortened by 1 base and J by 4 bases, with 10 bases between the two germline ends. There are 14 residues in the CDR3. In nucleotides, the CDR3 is TGTGCTAGTGGTTTGGGAAGCCCCACAGAGACCCAGTACTTC. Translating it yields CASGLGSPTETQYF.

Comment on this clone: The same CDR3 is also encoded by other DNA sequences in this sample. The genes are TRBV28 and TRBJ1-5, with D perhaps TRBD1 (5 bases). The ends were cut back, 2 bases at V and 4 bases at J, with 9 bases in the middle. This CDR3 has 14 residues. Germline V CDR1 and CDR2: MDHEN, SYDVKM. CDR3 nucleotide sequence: TGTGCCAGCAGTTTAGGGCAGGGAAATCAGCCCCAGCATTTT. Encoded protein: CASSLGQGNQPQHF. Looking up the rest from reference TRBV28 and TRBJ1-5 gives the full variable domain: DVKVTQSSRYLVKRTGEKVFLECVQDMDHENMFWYRQDPGLGLRLIYFSYDVKMKEKGDIPEGYSVSREKKERFSLILESASTNQTSMYLCASSLGQGNQPQHFGDGTRLSIL.

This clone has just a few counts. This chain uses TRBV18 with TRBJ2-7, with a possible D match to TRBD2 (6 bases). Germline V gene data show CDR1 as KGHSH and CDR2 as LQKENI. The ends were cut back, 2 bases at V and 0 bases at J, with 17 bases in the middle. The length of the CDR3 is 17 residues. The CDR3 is CASSPFGLAKSSYEQYF. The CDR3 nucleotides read TGTGCCAGCTCACCATTTGGGCTAGCGAAAAGCTCCTACGAGCAGTACTTC.

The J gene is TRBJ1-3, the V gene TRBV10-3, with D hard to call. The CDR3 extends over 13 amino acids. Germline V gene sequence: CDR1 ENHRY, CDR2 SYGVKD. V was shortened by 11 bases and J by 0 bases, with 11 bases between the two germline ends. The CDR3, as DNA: TGTGCCTCGAGACTGTTCTCTGGAAACACCATATATTTT. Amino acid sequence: CASRLFSGNTIYF.

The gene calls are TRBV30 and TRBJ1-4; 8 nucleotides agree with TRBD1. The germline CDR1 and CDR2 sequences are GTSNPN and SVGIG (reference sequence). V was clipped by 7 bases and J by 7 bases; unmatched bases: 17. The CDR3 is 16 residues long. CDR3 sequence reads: CASTGTGSAWGEKLFF. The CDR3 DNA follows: TGTGCCTCTACCGGGACAGGTTCTGCATGGGGTGAAAAACTGTTTTTT.

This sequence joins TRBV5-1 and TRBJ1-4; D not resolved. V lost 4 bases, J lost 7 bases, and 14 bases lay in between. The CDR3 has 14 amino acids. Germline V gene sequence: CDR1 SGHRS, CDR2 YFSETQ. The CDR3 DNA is TGCGCCAGCAGCGCCCCGGGTACCTTTGAAAAACTGTTTTTT. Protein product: CASSAPGTFEKLFF.

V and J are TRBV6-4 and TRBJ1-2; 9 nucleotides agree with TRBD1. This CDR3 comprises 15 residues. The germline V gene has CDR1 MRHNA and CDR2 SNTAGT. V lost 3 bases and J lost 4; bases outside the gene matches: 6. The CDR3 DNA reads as TGTGCCAGCAGTGAATCACAGGGGGCAGGCTATGGCTACACCTTC. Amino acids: CASSESQGAGYGYTF.

The CDR3 region is CASTGGGTWALREQYF. Here the CDR3 DNA reads TGTGCCAGCACCGGGGGGGGGACATGGGCCCTCCGCGAGCAGTACTTC. V and J are TRBV25-1 and TRBJ2-7; 8 bases are shared with TRBD2. CDR1 is MGHDK, CDR2 SYGVNS, per germline. V gave up 7 bases and J gave up 6 bases; unmatched junction bases: 17. This CDR3 comprises 16 residues.